This T cell receptor beta chain was observed in a study of Japanese encephalitis immunity and Zika vaccine responses (dated by TCRdb to the early 2020s). Describing the broader study: Included participants received three 5.0 ug doses of alum-adjuvanted ZPIV at weeks 0, 4 and 28. About a dozen participants were given two doses of JEV vaccine (IXIARO) 28 days apart, two to three months before the first ZPIV dose. Before ZPIV, approximately 13 participants were given one dose of YFV vaccine (YF-VAX), while several participants were flavivirus-naive. Over five representative participants per pre-vaccination group were picked for TCR sequencing, using samples from week 52 and from week 0, the point after pre-vaccination but before ZPIV. In addition, the TCR repertoires of a few flavivirus-naive individuals were analyzed at weeks 2, 6 and 52 after ZPIV vaccination began. For stimulations, either ZIKV structural-protein peptide pools divided into flavivirus-conserved and non-conserved sets or JEV or YFV peptides matching the pre-vaccination were used. The ZIKV peptides, 15-mers that overlapped by 11 residues, were chosen for containing NetMHCpan/NetMHCII-predicted epitopes with affinity below 50 nM. The study examined whether earlier vaccination against Japanese encephalitis virus (JEV) or yellow fever virus (YFV) influenced CD4 T cell responses to the Zika vaccine.

By sample share, this clonotype is large (0.1 to 1%). Base qualities are not provided; no much larger clone lies one nucleotide away. After labeling with CellTrace CFSE, PBMCs were cultured for about 6 days in RPMI containing about 8% human serum along with peptide pools, each at around 1 ug/mL. On a BD FACSAria, proliferating CD4 T cells were sorted without fixation as live CD56-CD19-CD16-CD3+CD4+ CFSE-low cells. Enrolled adults were healthy and were found to be seronegative for ZIKV, JEV, YFV, DENV and WNV by microneutralization screening. Samples came from a phase 1, double-blinded, randomized, placebo-controlled trial of an alum-adjuvanted Zika purified-inactivated virus (ZPIV) vaccine. Peripheral blood mononuclear cells were isolated using a standard procedure and then kept frozen in liquid nitrogen until they were used. The library was made by 5' RACE. Before sequencing, TCRbeta libraries were pooled in proportion to the sorted cell numbers of each library. Total RNA was extracted from sorted cells with RNAzol RT, and cDNA was synthesized with an oligo(dT) primer and a template-switching oligo. The TCRbeta V-CDR3-J region was amplified by PCR between a SMARTer oligo primer and a TCRbeta constant-region primer using Kapa HiFi. Illumina adaptors and sample-specific index barcodes were added in a second PCR, followed by HighPrep bead cleanup and Bioanalyzer confirmation of a band of roughly 650 bp. The libraries were sequenced on an Illumina MiSeq using 2x151 bp paired-end reads. Per the source publication's procedure: An in-house Java program demultiplexed the reads, while MiXCR assigned TCRbeta annotations and counted clonotypes. To assess repertoire overlap, Morisita-Horn indices from the R package vegan were used, along with UPGMA clustering and Circos plots of recurring clonotypes. Shannon diversity and richness were normalized to the maximum possible value based on input cell numbers, so that values between 0 and 1 were obtained. CDR3beta sequences were aligned using MUSCLE, distances were calculated using SeqinR, and multidimensional scaling was plotted in R. TCRdb reran the public reads through fastp at Q25 and MiXCR, keeping productive beta chains. Rows are combined by CDR3 protein, so each entry shows the most common genes and DNA. TCRdb's processing, not the study's, gives the V and J calls here. This sample is represented by 250 to 350 distinct CDR3 sequences; about 2.1% of them were singletons. Together, the top ten hold 25% to 30% of the sample.

General conclusions and limits of the study: JEV-pre-vaccinated donors showed higher repertoire similarity across time-points and stimulations than YFV-pre-vaccinated donors, indicating more clonotypes common to ZIKV and JEV stimulation. The analysis covered only a subset of trial participants who had three doses and adequate samples, rather than the whole vaccinated cohort. Samples grouped by participant and showed no similarity between individuals, suggesting that no public TCRs were detected. Peptide-pool deconvolution was not performed because of sample size limitations, and consequently the individual peptides driving cross-reactive responses were not identified. CD8 T cell responses of very low magnitude were detected against ZIKV peptide pools and were observed in only a few individuals. After ZPIV, a significant decrease in repertoire richness of CD4 T cells responding to conserved ZIKV epitopes was observed in JEV-pre-vaccinated donors.

Reading from cysteine to phenylalanine, the CDR3 counts 13 amino acids. Of the read, only the CDR3 DNA is kept; its 39 bases are in frame from base 1. For CDR1 and CDR2, the germline V gene (reference sequence) lists DFQATT and SNEGSKA. V sheds 3 bases and J sheds 3 bases, leaving 9 bases between their ends. The material sequenced was antigen-activated CD4+ T cells from blood, cultured, taken during a Zika inactivated vaccine study. The receptor was derived from an adult man who received an inactivated Zika virus vaccine. The chain is encoded by TRBV20-1 joined to TRBJ1-5, with the D gene uncertain. The CDR3 protein is CSASPGYNQPQHF. The DNA is TGCAGTGCTAGTCCCGGGTACAATCAGCCCCAGCATTTT.